This record concerns one T cell receptor (beta chain) sequence. Its antigen is still unknown. Qualities for individual bases were not recorded, and no much larger clone is one base off. This sample is part of a study of Ad26.COV2.S vaccination and SARS-CoV-2 variants (dated by TCRdb to the early 2020s). In terms of the full investigation: Vaccine-arm donors were drawn from COV1001, a multicentre, randomized, double-blind, placebo-controlled phase I-IIa trial of Ad26.COV2.S in healthy adults. The TCR-sequenced set comprised approximately 32 samples: around 20 Ad26.COV2.S vaccine recipients, 5 placebo recipients and 8 SARS-CoV-2 convalescent individuals. Participants in the trial were split at random into five groups of five each, receiving low-dose or high-dose Ad26.COV2.S once or twice, or else placebo on both occasions. The specificity and breadth of SARS-CoV-2-reactive T cell receptors after Ad26.COV2.S vaccination were assessed by TCRbeta repertoire sequencing. Ad26.COV2.S was administered intramuscularly at 5 x 10^10 or 1 x 10^11 viral particles, either as a single shot or as two shots given 56 days apart. Blinding of investigators to trial group allocation was maintained during experiments and outcome assessment.

This sample's treatment or condition label indicates: 19 received Ad26.COV2.S at low or high dose, single or two shots; 5 received placebo; per-sample allocation not given. For vaccine and placebo recipients, the sequenced repertoires came from samples collected on day 63 after the first injection. Cohort 1b enrolled about two dozen adults aged 18-55 years at a single site in Boston, USA, between 29 July and 7 August 2020. Ad26.COV2.S was a replication-incompetent adenovirus type 26 vector that expressed a prefusion-stabilized SARS-CoV-2 spike protein derived from the original Wuhan strain. Overall results and qualifications from the work: Non-spike TCR breadth was comparable between vaccine and placebo recipients, consistent with the vaccine containing only spike. Substantial breadth of spike-specific CD8+ and CD4+ T cell responses was reported after vaccination. The study was not powered for comparison of responses between vaccine doses or regimens. Compared with placebo recipients, Ad26.COV2.S recipients showed higher spike-specific TCR breadth (P = 0.0014). The authors noted that total T cell responses may have been underestimated by the TCR breadth and depth analyses.

TCRbeta CDR3 regions were sequenced with the immunoSEQ Assay. After extraction, genomic DNA underwent amplification by bias-controlled multiplex PCR, followed by high-throughput sequencing. The original pipeline was this. To quantify the absolute abundance of each unique TCRbeta CDR3 region, sequences were collapsed and filtered. T cell fraction was estimated by normalizing TCRbeta template counts to usable DNA, which was measured by amplifying reference genes present in all nucleated cells. Repertoire TCRs were annotated as SARS-CoV-2-specific by exact matching of V gene, CDR3 amino acid sequence and J gene to a known reactive TCR set. The reference SARS-CoV-2 TCR set came from MIRA and was filtered for enrichment in COVID-19-positive ImmuneCODE repertoires, removing public or cross-reactive TCRs. Using the MIRA antigens, annotated TCRs were further analysed by specific ORF or by position within an ORF. Breadth was defined as the number of annotated unique rearrangements divided by the total number of unique productive rearrangements, and depth was defined as the summed frequency of the annotated unique rearrangements. TCR breadth was compared between groups using two-sided Wilcoxon rank-sum tests. The source is immuneACCESS, and TCRdb retained only in-frame sequences with V and J called. Part of the clones is not carried over; for the studies checked, unresolved V genes explain less than half of this, and the remainder is unexplained. The DNA gave D and trimming, while V, J and clone size come from that table. The sample data list about 280,000 clones, and 87% of these were observed just once. Around 3% of the sample rests with the top ten.

The germline V gene encodes CDR1 MNHEY and CDR2 SVGAGI. The CDR3 spans 12 residues, from the cysteine through the phenylalanine. Here the CDR3 DNA is all that survives: 36 bases in frame from base 1. Trimming costs V 10 bases and J 1 base, and their ends lie 8 bases apart. In this chain, TRBV6-5 is recombined with TRBJ1-3; TRBD1 might be the D gene, on 6 matching bases. This clonotype was sampled from a person aged 18-60 years who received the Ad26.COV2.S COVID-19 vaccine or a placebo. The starting material was peripheral blood, obtained in a trial of Ad26.COV2.S vaccine versus placebo. The nucleotide sequence is TGTGCCACCAGGGGTTCTGGAAACACCATATATTTT. Translated, it reads CATRGSGNTIYF.